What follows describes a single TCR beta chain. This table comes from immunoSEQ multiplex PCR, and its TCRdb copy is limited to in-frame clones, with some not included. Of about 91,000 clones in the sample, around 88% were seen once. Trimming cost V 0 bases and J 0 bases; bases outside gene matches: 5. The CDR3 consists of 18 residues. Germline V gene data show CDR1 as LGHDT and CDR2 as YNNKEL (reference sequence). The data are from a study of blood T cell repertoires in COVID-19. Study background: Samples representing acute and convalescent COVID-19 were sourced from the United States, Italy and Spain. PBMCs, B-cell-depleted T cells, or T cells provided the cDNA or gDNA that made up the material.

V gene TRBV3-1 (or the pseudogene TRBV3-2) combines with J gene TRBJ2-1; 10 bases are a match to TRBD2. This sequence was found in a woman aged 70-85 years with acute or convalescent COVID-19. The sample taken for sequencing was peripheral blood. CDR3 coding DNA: TGTGCCAGCAGCCAAGATCTCCTAGCGGGAGACTCCTACAATGAGCAGTTCTTC. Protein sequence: CASSQDLLAGDSYNEQFF.